This entry concerns a single T cell receptor (beta chain). Germline CDR1 is SGHRS and CDR2 is YFSETQ. The CDR3 is 13 residues long. V lost 3 bases and J lost 2, with 8 bases in between. The data are from a study of blood T cell repertoires in COVID-19. Generated by immunoSEQ multiplex PCR, the TCRdb table keeps only in-frame clones and is missing some. The top ten clones hold approximately 5.3% of a sample with around 270,000 clones, roughly 86% of them seen once. The chain carries TRBV5-1 and TRBJ1-2; D ambiguous. Sequencing was done on a sample of peripheral blood. The clonotype originates from a woman aged 60-75 years with COVID-19, enrolled during active disease. The CDR3 sequence is CASSYTANYGYTF. For the CDR3, the DNA is TGCGCCAGCAGCTACACAGCAAACTATGGCTACACCTTC.